These 21 T cell receptor beta chains originate from one sample sequenced in a study of CXCR3-negative and CXCR3-positive naive CD8 T cells. Study observations and caveats: Compared with CXCR3-negative naive cells, CXCR3-positive naive cells showed more hydrophobic TRB CDR3s.

For these TCRs, the target antigens are not known. UMI-labeled TRB cDNA libraries were prepared by 5' RACE. After re-calling the 5' RACE reads, TCRdb lists one entry per CDR3 protein, DNA absent. Its table lists 55,000 to 70,000 distinct CDR3 sequences. The specimen was naive CXCR3+ CD8+ T cells from blood. Stated subset: CD45RO-CCR7+CD27+CD95- naive CD8+ T cells expressing CXCR3 (TNR3+). These receptor sequences come from a human donor in good health. Some clones in this sample may be carry-over from other donors' samples.

The J gene is TRBJ2-2, the V gene TRBV29-1; the TRBD2 assignment by TCRdb is unverifiable without DNA. Germline loops: CDR1 SQVTM, CDR2 ANQGSEA. The CDR3 spans 13 residues. The CDR3 sequence is CSVGGDGYGELFF.

The chain is built from TRBV7-9 and TRBJ2-7; TCRdb proposes TRBD2, but this gene call is untestable without DNA. CDR3 size: 15 residues. Germline values: CDR1 SEHNR, CDR2 FQNEAQ (reference sequence). CDR3 protein: CASSLVASGNYEQYF.

The J gene is TRBJ2-5, the V gene TRBV5-6; the TCRdb D gene call, TRBD1, has no DNA to confirm it. This CDR3 comprises 14 residues. Germline loops: CDR1 SGHDT, CDR2 YYEEEE. The CDR3 is CASSTGGVEETQYF.

The chain uses TRBV6-6 and TRBJ2-7; TCRdb's assignment of TRBD1 cannot be checked, as there is no DNA. Looked up from germline, CDR1 is MNHNY and CDR2 is SVGAGI (reference sequence). CDR3 length: 11 residues. This CDR3 is CTSSSGVEQYF.

The chain recombines TRBV7-3 with TRBJ2-1. The CDR3 is 12 amino acids. Looked up from germline, CDR1 is SGHTA and CDR2 is FQGTGA. The CDR3 sequence: CASSLSEDEQFF. Full variable domain (rest looked up from reference TRBV7-3 and TRBJ2-1): GAGVSQTPSNKVTEKGKYVELRCDPISGHTALYWYRQSLGQGPEFLIYFQGTGAADDSGLPNDRFFAVRPEGSVSTLKIQRTERGDSAVYLCASSLSEDEQFFGPGTRLTVL.

V usage is TRBV6-2 or TRBV6-3 and J usage is TRBJ1-1; the TCRdb call, TRBD1, lacks DNA for checking. From germline, CDR1 is MNHEY and CDR2 SVGEGT. This CDR3 contains 13 residues. This CDR3 reads CASSYYSRGEAFF.

The rearrangement joins TRBV7-9 to TRBJ2-5; the D call of TRBD1 rests on TCRdb alone, since no DNA is present to check it. This CDR3 has 13 residues. Germline V CDR1 and CDR2: SEHNR, FQNEAQ (reference sequence). The CDR3 region is CASSPPSGETQYF.

The CDR3: CASSQGGQPFRDEQYF. This chain connects TRBV4-3 to TRBJ2-7; TCRdb proposes TRBD1, but this gene call is untestable without DNA. CDR1 and CDR2 (germline): LGHNA, YSLEER. This CDR3 contains 16 residues.

The genes are TRBV4-3 and TRBJ2-3; the D gene TCRdb calls, TRBD2, cannot be checked with no DNA. CDR1 LGHNA and CDR2 YSLEER come from the germline V gene. CDR3 length: 19 amino acids. CDR3 amino acids: CASSQTGRGGLAGTDTQYF.

This chain uses TRBV11-2 with TRBJ2-3. This CDR3 region has 12 residues. Germline V gene sequence: CDR1 SGHAT, CDR2 FQNNGV. The CDR3 sequence: CASSFVRDTQYF. Complete variable domain (other parts from reference TRBV11-2 and TRBJ2-3): EAGVAQSPRYKIIEKRQSVAFWCNPISGHATLYWYQQILGQGPKLLIQFQNNGVVDDSQLPKDRFSAERLKGVDSTLKIQPAKLEDSAVYLCASSFVRDTQYFGPGTRLTVL.

The gene calls are TRBV7-9 and TRBJ2-5; TCRdb reports TRBD1, a call that lacks DNA to check it against. The CDR3 is made up of 16 amino acids. Germline V CDR1 and CDR2: SEHNR, FQNEAQ (reference sequence). CDR3 amino acids: CASSLAGGGYQETQYF.

The chain links TRBV4-3 to TRBJ2-7; TCRdb indicates TRBD1, and absent DNA this call remains unverified. The CDR3 length is 14 residues. Germline CDR1 LGHNA, CDR2 YSLEER. CDR3 amino acids: CASSQGQGSYEQYF.

The chain uses TRBV19 and TRBJ2-2. The CDR3 has 13 residues. Per the germline V gene, CDR1 is LNHDA and CDR2 is SQIVND (reference sequence). CDR3 protein: CASSWLSTGELFF. Together with reference TRBV19 and TRBJ2-2, the CDR3 gives the full variable domain: DGGITQSPKYLFRKEGQNVTLSCEQNLNHDAMYWYRQDPGQGLRLIYYSQIVNDFQKGDIAEGYSVSREKKESFPLTVTSAQKNPTAFYLCASSWLSTGELFFGEGSRLTVL.

The chain recombines TRBV29-1 with TRBJ2-1. The CDR3 runs to 13 residues. Germline loops: CDR1 SQVTM, CDR2 ANQGSEA. CDR3 region: CSVEDRSDLGQFF.

This chain uses TRBV12-3 or TRBV12-4 with TRBJ2-7; TCRdb outputs TRBD1, but without DNA this stays unchecked. The CDR3 loop spans 13 amino acids. CDR3 region: CASSLDSTREQYF.

The rearrangement links TRBV14 to TRBJ2-1; TCRdb's D call of TRBD1 is untestable without DNA. The germline V gene has CDR1 SGHDN and CDR2 FVKESK. This CDR3 is built from 14 residues. The CDR3 region is CASRQTGAGNEQFF.

The chain recombines TRBV20-1 with TRBJ2-7; TCRdb proposes TRBD2, but this gene call is untestable without DNA. The length of the CDR3 is 14 residues. Germline assignment: CDR1 DFQATT and CDR2 SNEGSKA (reference sequence). CDR3 amino acids: CSARVASGAYEQYF.

The gene calls are TRBV7-9 and TRBJ1-1. The length of the CDR3 is 14 residues. The germline V gene encodes CDR1 SEHNR and CDR2 FQNEAQ (reference sequence). The CDR3 is CASSLVRTNTEAFF.

The rearrangement joins TRBV2 to TRBJ2-7; the D call of TRBD2 rests on TCRdb alone, since no DNA is present to check it. CDR1 and CDR2 (germline): SNHLY, FYNNEI. The CDR3 loop spans 17 amino acids. The CDR3 here is CATRTPGLAGVGYEQYF.

This sequence joins TRBV14 and TRBJ2-1; TCRdb calls TRBD1, which cannot be checked without DNA. The CDR3 loop spans 14 amino acids. CDR1 is SGHDN, CDR2 FVKESK, per germline. This CDR3 is CASSHGDRYNEQFF.

The J gene is TRBJ2-7, the V gene TRBV4-3; TCRdb picks TRBD1, but there is no DNA to check that call. Germline V gene data show CDR1 as LGHNA and CDR2 as YSLEER. This CDR3 is built from 15 residues. CDR3 region: CASSPWTGVENEQYF.